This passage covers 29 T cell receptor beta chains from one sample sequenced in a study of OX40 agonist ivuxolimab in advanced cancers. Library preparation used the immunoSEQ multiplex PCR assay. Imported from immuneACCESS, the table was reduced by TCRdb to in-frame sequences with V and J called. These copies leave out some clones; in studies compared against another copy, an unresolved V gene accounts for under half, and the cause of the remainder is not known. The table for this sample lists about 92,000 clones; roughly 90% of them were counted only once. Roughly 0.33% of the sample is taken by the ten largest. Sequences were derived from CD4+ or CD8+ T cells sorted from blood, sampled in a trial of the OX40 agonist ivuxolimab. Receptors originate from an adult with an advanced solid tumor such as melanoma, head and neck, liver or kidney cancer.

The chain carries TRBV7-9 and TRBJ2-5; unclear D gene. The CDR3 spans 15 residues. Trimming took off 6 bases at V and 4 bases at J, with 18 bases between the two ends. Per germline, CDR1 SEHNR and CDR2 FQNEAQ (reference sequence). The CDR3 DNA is TGTGCCAGCAGTAAAAGGAGTTCGTTTGGAGAGACCCAGTACTTC. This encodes CASSKRSSFGETQYF.

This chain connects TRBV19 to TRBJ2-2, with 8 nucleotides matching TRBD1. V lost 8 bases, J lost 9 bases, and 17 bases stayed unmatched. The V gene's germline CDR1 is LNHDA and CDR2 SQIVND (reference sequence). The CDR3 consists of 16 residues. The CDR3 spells CASLVTGTGVPRELFF. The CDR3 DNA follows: TGTGCCAGTCTGGTTACCGGGACAGGCGTCCCCCGGGAGCTGTTTTTT.

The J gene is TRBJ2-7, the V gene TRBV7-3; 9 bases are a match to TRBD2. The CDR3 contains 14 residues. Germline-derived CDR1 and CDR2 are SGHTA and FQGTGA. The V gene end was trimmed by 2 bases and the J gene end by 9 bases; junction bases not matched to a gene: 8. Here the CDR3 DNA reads TGTGCCAGCAGCTTACCGGGACTAGCCCCGGGGCAGTACTTC. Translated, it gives CASSLPGLAPGQYF.

CDR3 sequence (DNA): TGTGCCAGTACCATTACAGGGGCTAGCAATCAGCCCCAGCATTTT. This translates into CASTITGASNQPQHF. The chain has TRBV19 and TRBJ1-5; TRBD1 matches 7 bases. CDR1 LNHDA and CDR2 SQIVND come from the germline V gene (reference sequence). The V segment lost 7 bases and the J segment 0 bases; nucleotides outside the gene matches: 6. This CDR3 contains 15 residues.

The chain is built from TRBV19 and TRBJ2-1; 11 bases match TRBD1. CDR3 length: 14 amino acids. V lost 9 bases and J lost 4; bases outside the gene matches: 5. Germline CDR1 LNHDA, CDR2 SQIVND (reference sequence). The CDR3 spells CASHRDRGYNEQFF. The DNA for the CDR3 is TGTGCCAGCCACCGGGACAGGGGGTACAATGAGCAGTTCTTC.

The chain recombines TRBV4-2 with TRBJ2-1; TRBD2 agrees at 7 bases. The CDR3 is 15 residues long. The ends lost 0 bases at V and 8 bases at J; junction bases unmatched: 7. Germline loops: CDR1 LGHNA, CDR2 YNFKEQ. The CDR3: CASSQDVAGVDEQFF. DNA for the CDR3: TGTGCCAGCAGCCAAGACGTTGCGGGAGTGGATGAGCAGTTCTTC.

The CDR3 reads CASSPGTSGSGEQFF. The CDR3 DNA reads TGTGCCAGCAGCCCCGGGACTAGCGGGAGTGGTGAGCAGTTCTTC. This sequence joins TRBV6-5 and TRBJ2-1, with 14 bases that match TRBD2. The CDR3 is made up of 15 amino acids. The trim removed 6 bases at V and 9 bases at J, leaving 7 bases unmatched. In germline, CDR1 is MNHEY, CDR2 SVGAGI.

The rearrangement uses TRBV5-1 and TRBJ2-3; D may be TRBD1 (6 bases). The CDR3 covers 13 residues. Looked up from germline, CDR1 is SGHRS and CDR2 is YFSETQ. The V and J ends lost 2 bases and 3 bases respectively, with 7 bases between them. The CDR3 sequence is CASSLTGTDTQYF. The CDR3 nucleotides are TGCGCCAGCAGCTTAACAGGGACAGATACGCAGTATTTT.

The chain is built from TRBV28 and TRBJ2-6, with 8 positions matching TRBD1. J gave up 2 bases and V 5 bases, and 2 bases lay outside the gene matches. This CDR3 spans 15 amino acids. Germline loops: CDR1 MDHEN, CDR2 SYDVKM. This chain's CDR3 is CASSKTGAGANVLTF. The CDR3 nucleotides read TGTGCCAGCAGTAAGACAGGGGCTGGGGCCAACGTCCTGACTTTC.

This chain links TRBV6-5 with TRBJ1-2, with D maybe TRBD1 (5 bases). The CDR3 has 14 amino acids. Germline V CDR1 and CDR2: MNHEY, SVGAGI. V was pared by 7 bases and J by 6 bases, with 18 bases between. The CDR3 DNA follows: TGTGCCAGCAACCGGGACTTAGAATATCATGGCTACACCTTC. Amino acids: CASNRDLEYHGYTF.

CDR3 coding DNA: TGTGCCAGCAGCTTAAACGGGGGGGAATGGGATACGCAGTATTTT. Its translation: CASSLNGGEWDTQYF. The chain carries TRBV11-2 and TRBJ2-3; 8 bases align to TRBD2. Trimming took 2 bases from V and 6 from J; bases not matched to a gene: 7. The CDR3 runs 15 residues. CDR1 is SGHAT, CDR2 FQNNGV, per germline.

The CDR3 loop reads CATATGTGNTGELFF. As DNA, the CDR3 is TGCGCCACCGCAACCGGGACAGGGAACACCGGGGAGCTGTTTTTT. The chain has TRBV5-1 and TRBJ2-2; 8 nucleotides align to TRBD1. The CDR3 sequence is 15 residues long. CDR1 and CDR2 (germline): SGHRS, YFSETQ. The V and J ends lost 9 bases and 1 base, in that order; junction bases with no gene match: 8.

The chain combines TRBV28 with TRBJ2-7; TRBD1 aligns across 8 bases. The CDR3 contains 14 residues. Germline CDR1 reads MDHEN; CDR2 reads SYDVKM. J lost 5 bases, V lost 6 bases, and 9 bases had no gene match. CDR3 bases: TGTGCCAGCAGATTGGACAGGGTTAACGACGAGCAGTACTTC. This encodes CASRLDRVNDEQYF. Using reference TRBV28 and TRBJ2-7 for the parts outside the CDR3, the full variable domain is DVKVTQSSRYLVKRTGEKVFLECVQDMDHENMFWYRQDPGLGLRLIYFSYDVKMKEKGDIPEGYSVSREKKERFSLILESASTNQTSMYLCASRLDRVNDEQYFGPGTRLTVT.

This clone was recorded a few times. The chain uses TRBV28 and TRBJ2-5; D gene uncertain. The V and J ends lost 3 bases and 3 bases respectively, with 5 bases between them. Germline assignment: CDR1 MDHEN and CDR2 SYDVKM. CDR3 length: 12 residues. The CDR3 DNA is TGTGCCAGCAGTTTCGGTAAAGAGACCCAGTACTTC. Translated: CASSFGKETQYF.

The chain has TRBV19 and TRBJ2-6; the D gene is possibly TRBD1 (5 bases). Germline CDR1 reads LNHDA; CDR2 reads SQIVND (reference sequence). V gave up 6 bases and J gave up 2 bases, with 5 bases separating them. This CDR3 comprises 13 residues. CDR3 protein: CASSRAGANVLTF. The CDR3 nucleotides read TGTGCCAGTAGCAGGGCTGGGGCCAACGTCCTGACTTTC.

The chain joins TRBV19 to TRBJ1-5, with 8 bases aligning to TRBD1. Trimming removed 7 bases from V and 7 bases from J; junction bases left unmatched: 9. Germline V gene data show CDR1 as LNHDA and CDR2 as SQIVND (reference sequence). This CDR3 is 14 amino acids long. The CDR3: CASTSRAGGQPQHF. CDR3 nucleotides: TGTGCCAGTACCTCCCGGGCAGGGGGCCAGCCCCAGCATTTT.

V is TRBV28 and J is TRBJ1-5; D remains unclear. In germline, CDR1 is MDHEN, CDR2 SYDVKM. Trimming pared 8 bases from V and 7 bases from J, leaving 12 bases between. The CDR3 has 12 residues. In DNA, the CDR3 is TGTGCCAGCGCGGCCCTTCTCCAGCCCCAGCATTTT. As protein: CASAALLQPQHF.

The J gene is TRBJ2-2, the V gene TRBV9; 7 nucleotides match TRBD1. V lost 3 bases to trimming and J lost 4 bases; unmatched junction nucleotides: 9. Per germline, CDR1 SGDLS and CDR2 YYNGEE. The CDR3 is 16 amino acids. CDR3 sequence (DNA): TGTGCCAGCAGCGGCCACCTGGGACAGATCACCGGGGAGCTGTTTTTT. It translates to CASSGHLGQITGELFF. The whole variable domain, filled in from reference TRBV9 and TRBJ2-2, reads DSGVTQTPKHLITATGQRVTLRCSPRSGDLSVYWYQQSLDQGLQFLIQYYNGEERAKGNILERFSAQQFPDLHSELNLSSLELGDSALYFCASSGHLGQITGELFFGEGSRLTVL.

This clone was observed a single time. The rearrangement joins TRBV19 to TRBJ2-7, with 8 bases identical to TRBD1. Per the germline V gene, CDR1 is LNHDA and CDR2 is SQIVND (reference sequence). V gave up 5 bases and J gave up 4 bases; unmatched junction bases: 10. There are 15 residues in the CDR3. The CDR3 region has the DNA TGTGCCAGTAGTGGATCCGCGACAGGGGTATACGAGCAGTACTTC. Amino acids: CASSGSATGVYEQYF.

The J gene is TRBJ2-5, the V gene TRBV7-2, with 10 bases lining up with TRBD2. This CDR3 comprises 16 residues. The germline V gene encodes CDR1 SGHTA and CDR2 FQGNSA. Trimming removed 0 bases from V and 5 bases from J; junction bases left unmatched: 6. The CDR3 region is CASSLATSSGSETQYF. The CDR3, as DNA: TGTGCCAGCAGCTTAGCGACGTCTAGCGGGAGTGAGACCCAGTACTTC. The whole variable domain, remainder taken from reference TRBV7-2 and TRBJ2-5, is GAGVSQSPSNKVTEKGKDVELRCDPISGHTALYWYRQSLGQGLEFLIYFQGNSAPDKSGLPSDRFSAERTGGSVSTLTIQRTQQEDSAVYLCASSLATSSGSETQYFGPGTRLLVL.

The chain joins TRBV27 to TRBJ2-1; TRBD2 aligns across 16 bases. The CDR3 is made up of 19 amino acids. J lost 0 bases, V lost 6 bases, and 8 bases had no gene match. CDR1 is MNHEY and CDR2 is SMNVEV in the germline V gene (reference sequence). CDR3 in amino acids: CASRPGLAGGPSSYNEQFF. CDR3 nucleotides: TGTGCCAGCAGGCCGGGACTAGCGGGAGGGCCTAGCTCCTACAATGAGCAGTTCTTC.

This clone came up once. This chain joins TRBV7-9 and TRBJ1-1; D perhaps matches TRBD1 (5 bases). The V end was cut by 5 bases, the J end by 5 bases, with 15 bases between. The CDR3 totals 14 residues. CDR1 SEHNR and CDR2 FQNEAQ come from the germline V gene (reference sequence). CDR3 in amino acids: CASSARQGGTEAFF. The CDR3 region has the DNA TGTGCCAGCAGCGCCCGGCAGGGCGGGACTGAAGCTTTCTTT.

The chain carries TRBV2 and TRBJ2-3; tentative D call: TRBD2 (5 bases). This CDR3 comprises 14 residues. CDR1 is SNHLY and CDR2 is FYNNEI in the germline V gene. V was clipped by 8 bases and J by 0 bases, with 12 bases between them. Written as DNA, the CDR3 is TGTGCCAGCGGAGGACTCACCAGCACAGATACGCAGTATTTT. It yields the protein CASGGLTSTDTQYF.

This chain's CDR3 is CASSASLAGDYEQYF. The CDR3, as DNA: TGTGCCAGCAGCGCGTCACTAGCGGGAGACTACGAGCAGTACTTC. The rearrangement joins TRBV7-8 to TRBJ2-7, with 11 bases aligning to TRBD2. The ends lost 5 bases at V and 3 bases at J; junction bases unmatched: 6. The germline V gene encodes CDR1 SGHVS and CDR2 FQNEAQ. The CDR3 runs to 15 residues.

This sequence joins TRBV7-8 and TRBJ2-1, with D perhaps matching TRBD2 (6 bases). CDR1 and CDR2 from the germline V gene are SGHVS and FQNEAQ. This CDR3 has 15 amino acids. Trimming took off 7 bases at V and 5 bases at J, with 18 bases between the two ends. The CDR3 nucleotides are TGTGCCAGCACCAGATGGAGGGCGATCGACAATGAGCAGTTCTTC. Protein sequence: CASTRWRAIDNEQFF.

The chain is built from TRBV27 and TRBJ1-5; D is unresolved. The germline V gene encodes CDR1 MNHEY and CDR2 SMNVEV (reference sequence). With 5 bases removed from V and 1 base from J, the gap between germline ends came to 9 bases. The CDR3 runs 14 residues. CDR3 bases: TGTGCCAGCAGTCCCCAAACCAGCAATCAGCCCCAGCATTTT. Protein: CASSPQTSNQPQHF.

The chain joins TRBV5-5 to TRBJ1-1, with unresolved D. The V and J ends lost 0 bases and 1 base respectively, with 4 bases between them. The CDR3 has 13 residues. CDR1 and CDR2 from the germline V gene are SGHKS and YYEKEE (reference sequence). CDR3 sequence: CASSLAGNTEAFF. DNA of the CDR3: TGTGCCAGCAGCTTGGCAGGGAACACTGAAGCTTTCTTT.

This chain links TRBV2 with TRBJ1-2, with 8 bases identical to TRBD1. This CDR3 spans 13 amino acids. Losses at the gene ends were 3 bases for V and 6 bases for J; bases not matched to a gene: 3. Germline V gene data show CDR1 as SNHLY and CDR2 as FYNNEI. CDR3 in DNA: TGTGCCAGCAGTGAGGGACAGGTCCATGGCTACACCTTC. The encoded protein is CASSEGQVHGYTF.

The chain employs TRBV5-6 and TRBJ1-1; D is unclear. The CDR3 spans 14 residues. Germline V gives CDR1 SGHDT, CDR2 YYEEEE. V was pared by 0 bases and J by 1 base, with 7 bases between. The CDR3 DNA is TGTGCCAGCAGCTTGGCCAGGTCGAACACTGAAGCTTTCTTT. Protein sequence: CASSLARSNTEAFF.